This paragraph reports one T cell receptor (beta chain). A read error may produce the germline difference seen at one junction end. The data belong to a study of tumor-infiltrating lymphocytes in primary liver carcinoma. Germline assignment: CDR1 SGHAT and CDR2 FQDESV (reference sequence). The CDR3 spans 14 residues. They got blood RNA out of unsorted whole blood and also pulled out germline DNA. Total RNA amounting to around 450 ng was the source from which TCR beta cDNA was made with a constant-region primer. Three-round nested multiplex PCR performed with slightly modified ARM-PCR produced the TCR beta libraries. Primers for the first two PCR rounds were TRBV1-TRBV30 forward primers and a C-beta reverse primer (approximately 10 cycles per round). TCRdb fed the multiplex PCR reads into MiXCR, producing one record per CDR3 protein. This repertoire shows about 180,000 distinct CDR3 sequences, 50% to 75% found once; its top ten account for approximately 65%.

The rearrangement links TRBV11-1 to TRBJ1-4; perhaps TRBD1 as D (6 bases). Material: peripheral blood. The source of this sequence is a man aged 35-49 years with primary liver carcinoma and hepatitis B virus infection. Here the CDR3 reads CVSSSRGAWEKLFF. Here the CDR3 DNA reads TGTGTCAGCAGCTCACGGGGGGCTTGGGAAAAACTGTTTTTT. Supplemented by reference TRBV11-1 and TRBJ1-4, the full variable domain reads EAEVAQSPRYKITEKSQAVAFWCDPISGHATLYWYRQILGQGPELLVQFQDESVVDDSQLPKDRFSAERLKGVDSTLKIQPAELGDSAMYLCVSSSRGAWEKLFFGSGTQLSVL.